The sequence of this TCR beta chain was determined in a study of T cell changes during pregnancy in multiple sclerosis. The germline V gene encodes CDR1 MDHEN and CDR2 SYDVKM. V gave up 3 bases and J gave up 7 bases, with 13 bases separating them. The CDR3 sequence is 14 residues long. The protocol was immunoSEQ multiplex PCR, while the TCRdb copy is restricted to in-frame clones and leaves out a portion. Seen here are some 43,000 clones, 85% to 90% observed once, and the top ten hold 1.5%. This rearrangement joins TRBV28 to TRBJ2-1; D perhaps matches TRBD1 (5 bases). This sequence originates from a female donor in good health, enrolled as a control in a pregnancy study. The sequencing used peripheral blood, collected in the first trimester of pregnancy. CDR3 sequence reads: CASSFFTGRNEQFF. In DNA form, the CDR3 reads TGTGCCAGCAGTTTTTTTACAGGTCGGAATGAGCAGTTCTTC.